This T cell receptor (beta chain) was sequenced for a study of T cell responses to AZD1222 COVID-19 vaccine (dated by TCRdb to the early 2020s). Describing the broader study: AZD1222 recipients whose second dose came at about 4 weeks and those whose second dose came at about 12 weeks were combined into one group, since spike-specific TCR depth and breadth did not differ between the two schedules. A total of about 250 trial participants underwent TCR sequencing, of whom some 200 had received two doses of AZD1222 and roughly 26 had received two doses of the MenACWY control vaccine. Trial participants were enrolled by age into subgroups of 18-55, 56-69 and 70-plus years, and about 150, 27 and 61 TCR-sequenced participants, respectively, were included in these subgroups.

Remarks on this clone: Its antigen remains undetermined. No much larger clonotype is one base removed from it; base qualities were not supplied.

The CDR3 regions of human TCRbeta chains were subjected to immunosequencing. The paper's data handling went like this. TCRs in the repertoires were compared against a reference library of SARS-CoV-2-specific TCRs that had been generated with the MIRA antigen-specificity platform. Breadth meant the fraction of unique TCRs that were SARS-CoV-2-associated, whereas depth meant the fraction of total T cells that were SARS-CoV-2-associated. Using the MIRA data, each spike-specific TCR was mapped to the spike region that the TCR reacts to and placed in a CD4 or CD8 class. Log10-transformed breadth and depth values were compared by one-way ANOVA with Sidak's multiple comparisons tests. Imported from immuneACCESS, the table was reduced by TCRdb to in-frame sequences with V and J called. These copies leave out some clones; in studies compared against another copy, an unresolved V gene accounts for under half, and the cause of the remainder is not known. Clone size and the V and J calls come from that table; the DNA yielded D and trimming. The sample has approximately 150,000 clones on record, roughly 90% of them singletons. The ten largest clones add up to about 1.5% of the sample.

The sample's time point label is to be understood as: baseline before first vaccination. Vaccinee samples were obtained from the UK trials COV001 and COV002, which included a single-blind randomized controlled phase 2/3 trial of AZD1222 (ChAdOx1 nCoV-19) in healthy adults. Trial participant PBMC samples were collected at day 0 and day 28 after the second dose for TCRbeta chain sequencing. General conclusions and limits of the study: Vaccine-associated CD4 TCRs spanned the whole spike protein, with dominant responses in regions 160-218 and 743-854. Participants were mostly white British and included more females than males, and it was suggested by the authors that clonal diversity may have been underestimated. Because no day 14 peak-response samples were available, the repertoires could be characterized only after the peak T cell response. Nearly half of unique spike-specific TCRs reportedly recognized epitopes outside regions mutated in the B.1.351 and B.1.1.7 variants. After two AZD1222 doses, spike-specific TCR breadth and depth were significantly higher than at day 0 and than in MenACWY recipients. In the small 56-69-year group, the increase in depth fell short of significance, most likely because of low power. Conclusions about previously exposed vaccinees are limited because only a handful of AZD1222 recipients were SARS-CoV-2 seropositive at baseline.

The CDR3 contains 15 residues, cysteine and phenylalanine counted. Only the CDR3 portion is preserved as DNA: 45 bases, with reading frame beginning at the first base. The germline V gene (reference sequence) yields MNHEY for CDR1 and SMNVEV for CDR2. V loses 2 bases, J loses 4 bases, and the germline ends lie 15 bases apart. The TCR originated in an adult in good health. The sample here was peripheral blood, taken on day 0 of AZD1222 vaccination. The chain uses TRBV27 and TRBJ2-7; the D gene could be either TRBD1 or TRBD2, each agreeing at 5 bases. The DNA reads TGTGCCAGCAGTTTAGTCGGGGCTATACTGTACGAGCAGTACTTC. Translated, it reads CASSLVGAILYEQYF.